This T cell receptor (beta chain) was captured by sequencing in a study of blood T cell repertoires in COVID-19. Across the whole study: Sample material is recorded as cDNA or gDNA derived from T cells, B-cell-depleted T cells, or PBMCs.

Per the original data handling: Nucleated cell counts were estimated from reference gene primer amplification. Clones were sequenced by immunoSEQ multiplex PCR, and TCRdb holds only the in-frame ones, with some missing. V, J and clone size were drawn from that table, and D and trimming were deduced from the DNA. The table has about 250,000 clones, roughly 84% seen once. This CDR3 comprises 13 residues. V was shortened by 6 bases and J by 5 bases, with 10 bases between the two germline ends. Germline assignment: CDR1 MDHEN and CDR2 SYDVKM. Sequences were obtained from peripheral blood. This clonotype was sampled from a man between 45 and 60 years old with active or convalescent COVID-19. V and J are TRBV28 and TRBJ2-2, with D hard to call. The CDR3, as DNA: TGTGCCAGCAGATCCCAGGTGACCGGGGAGCTGTTTTTT. It codes for CASRSQVTGELFF.